This T cell receptor (beta chain) was observed in a study of T cell changes during pregnancy in multiple sclerosis. Using immunoSEQ multiplex PCR, the repertoire was profiled, and TCRdb retains in-frame clones only, with some absent. The repertoire has about 87,000 clones, approximately 92% of them found once; the top ten carry around 1.4%. Germline assignment: CDR1 MDHEN and CDR2 SYDVKM. This CDR3 is 13 amino acids long. Trimming cost V 8 bases and J 7 bases; bases outside gene matches: 5. The material was peripheral blood, obtained in the third trimester of pregnancy. The TCR sequence derives from a female donor in good health, enrolled as a control in a pregnancy study. This sequence joins TRBV28 and TRBJ2-4; 10 bases are a match to TRBD2. The chain's CDR3 is CASGAGGLNIQYF. In nucleotides, the CDR3 is TGTGCCAGCGGAGCGGGAGGGTTGAACATTCAGTACTTC.